This TCR beta chain originates from a study of CD4 T cells in relation to SARS-CoV-2 and coronaviruses. Study-level background: After 10 days of antigen culture, PBMC TCR beta CDR3s were sequenced. Negative control cultures got HIV-1 Nef peptides or no peptide.

Per germline, CDR1 KGHSH and CDR2 LQKENI. Unmatched junction bases numbered 9, after V lost 6 bases and J lost 1 base. The CDR3 is 17 residues long. On this clone: Its antigen remains unidentified.

Overall study findings and caveats: Crossreactivity was assessed only for spike protein, not other viral proteins.

Profiled with immunoSEQ multiplex PCR; TCRdb holds only in-frame clones, not every one. The sample yields approximately 20,000 clones, roughly 69% seen once. Before the COVID-19 pandemic, during about 2010-2019, CD4+ T cells were taken from unexposed donors. CD4+ T cells were isolated from the cells after around 10 days of culture. Cells permitting, SARS-CoV-2 S/N and four cold-coronavirus spikes were tested on unexposed-donor CD4+ T cells. This chain links TRBV18 with TRBJ2-2; 9 bases fit TRBD1. This sequence was found in a human donor in good health. What was sequenced was CD4+ T cells from PBMCs, cultured in vitro. The CDR3 region is CASSPPGQGMNTGELFF. The CDR3 DNA is TGTGCCAGCTCTCCCCCGGGACAGGGAATGAACACCGGGGAGCTGTTTTTT.